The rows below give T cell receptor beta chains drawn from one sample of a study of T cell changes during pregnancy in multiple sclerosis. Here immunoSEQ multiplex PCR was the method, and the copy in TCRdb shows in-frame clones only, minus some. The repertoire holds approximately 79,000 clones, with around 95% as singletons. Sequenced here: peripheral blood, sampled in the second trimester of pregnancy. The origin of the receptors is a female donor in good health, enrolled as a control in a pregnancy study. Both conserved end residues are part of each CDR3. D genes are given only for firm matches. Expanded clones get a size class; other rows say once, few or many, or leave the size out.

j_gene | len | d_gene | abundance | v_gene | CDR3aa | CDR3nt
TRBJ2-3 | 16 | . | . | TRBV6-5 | CASSYSKRVSTDTQYF | TGTGCCAGCAGTTACTCTAAACGGGTTAGCACAGATACGCAGTATTTT
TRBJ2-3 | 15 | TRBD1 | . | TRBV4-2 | CASSHPRTGSDTQYF | TGTGCCAGCAGCCACCCTCGGACAGGGTCAGATACGCAGTATTTT
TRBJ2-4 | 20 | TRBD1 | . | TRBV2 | CASSEAGDRGLFSAKNIQYF | TGTGCCAGCAGTGAAGCCGGGGACAGGGGGCTCTTTTCGGCCAAAAACATTCAGTACTTC
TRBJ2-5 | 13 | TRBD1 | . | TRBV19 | CASSTDRGETQYF | TGTGCCAGTAGTACGGACAGGGGGGAGACCCAGTACTTC
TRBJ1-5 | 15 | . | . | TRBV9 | CASSAGSFSNQPQHF | TGTGCCAGCAGCGCGGGGAGTTTTAGCAATCAGCCCCAGCATTTT
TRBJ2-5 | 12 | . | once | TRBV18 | CASSQQQETQYF | TGTGCCAGCTCACAACAGCAAGAGACCCAGTACTTC
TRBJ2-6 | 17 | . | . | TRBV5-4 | CASSFRDSLSGANVLTF | TGTGCCAGCAGCTTCCGGGACTCCTTGTCTGGGGCCAACGTCCTGACTTTC
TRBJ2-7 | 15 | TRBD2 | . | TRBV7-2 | CASSLVAGGDREQYF | TGTGCCAGCAGCTTAGTTGCGGGGGGAGATAGGGAGCAGTACTTC
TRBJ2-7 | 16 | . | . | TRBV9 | CASSVAPQGGPYEQYF | TGTGCCAGCAGCGTAGCTCCCCAGGGGGGACCCTACGAGCAGTACTTC
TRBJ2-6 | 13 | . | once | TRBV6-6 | CASSYEGANVLTF | TGTGCCAGCAGTTATGAGGGGGCCAACGTCCTGACTTTC
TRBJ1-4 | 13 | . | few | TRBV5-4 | CASSLATDEKLFF | TGTGCCAGCAGCTTGGCTACAGATGAAAAACTGTTTTTT
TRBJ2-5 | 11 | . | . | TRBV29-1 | CSATARGPQYF | TGCAGCGCTACGGCGAGAGGGCCCCAGTACTTC
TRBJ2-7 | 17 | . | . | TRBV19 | CASSPTRGMGPYGEQYF | TGTGCCAGTAGCCCCACCCGGGGGATGGGGCCTTACGGCGAGCAGTACTTC
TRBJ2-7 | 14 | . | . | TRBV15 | CATSWGPEGYEQYF | TGTGCCACCAGCTGGGGACCGGAGGGCTACGAGCAGTACTTC
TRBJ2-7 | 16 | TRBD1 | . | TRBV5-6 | CASSLVGDRNTYEQYF | TGTGCCAGCAGCTTGGTCGGGGACAGGAACACCTACGAGCAGTACTTC
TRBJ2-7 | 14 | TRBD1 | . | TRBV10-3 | CAISPAQGAYEQYF | TGTGCCATCAGCCCCGCGCAGGGGGCCTACGAGCAGTACTTC
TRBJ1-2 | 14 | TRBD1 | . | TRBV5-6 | CASSPDRVNVDYTF | TGTGCCAGCAGCCCGGACAGGGTTAATGTGGACTACACCTTC
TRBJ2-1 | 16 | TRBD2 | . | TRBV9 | CASSVVHGGGINEQFF | TGTGCCAGCAGCGTAGTTCACGGCGGGGGAATCAATGAGCAGTTCTTC
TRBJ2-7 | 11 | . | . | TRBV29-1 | CSVEGSYEQYF | TGCAGCGTTGAAGGCAGCTACGAGCAGTACTTC
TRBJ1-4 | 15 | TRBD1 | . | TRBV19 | CASNNLGTGNEKLFF | TGTGCCAGTAATAACCTGGGGACAGGGAACGAAAAACTGTTTTTT
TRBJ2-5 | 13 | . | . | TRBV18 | CASSPYSLETQYF | TGTGCCAGCTCACCATATTCTCTCGAGACCCAGTACTTC
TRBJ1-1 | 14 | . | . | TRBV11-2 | CASSLEGGWTEAFF | TGTGCCAGCAGCTTAGAGGGGGGGTGGACTGAAGCTTTCTTT
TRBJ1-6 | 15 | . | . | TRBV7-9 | CASSLQGSYNSPLHF | TGTGCCAGCAGCCTACAGGGTTCCTATAATTCACCCCTCCACTTT